This T cell receptor (beta chain) originates from a study of blood T cell repertoires in COVID-19. Overall study context: From the United States, Italy and Spain came samples of acute and convalescent COVID-19. From T cells, B-cell-depleted T cells, or PBMCs came the material, which was cDNA or gDNA.

Using immunoSEQ multiplex PCR, the repertoire was profiled, and TCRdb retains in-frame clones only, with some absent. The data contain around 150,000 clones, over 80% of them singletons. CDR1 and CDR2 (germline): MNHNS, SASEGT. The V gene lost 2 bases and the J gene lost 3 bases, with 13 bases spanning the gap. CDR3 size: 16 residues. This clonotype originated in a woman older than 75 with active or convalescent COVID-19. The chain links TRBV6-1 to TRBJ1-4, with D perhaps TRBD1 (6 bases). The sequencing input was peripheral blood. CDR3 region: CASSERRGAPNEKLFF. Here the CDR3 DNA reads TGTGCCAGCAGTGAAAGACGGGGGGCTCCTAATGAAAAACTGTTTTTT.